This TCR beta chain was sequenced for a study of T cells after posttransplantation cyclophosphamide. This clone was seen at least ten times. As yet, its antigen is unknown. Libraries were prepared by immunoSEQ multiplex PCR; TCRdb keeps only in-frame clonotypes and omits some of them. This repertoire holds about 36,000 clones, and none appear only once. On the day of bone marrow donation, the related graft donor provided peripheral blood. The CDR3 loop spans 15 amino acids. Trimming cost V 0 bases and J 2 bases, with 11 bases left between them. Germline CDR1 LNHDA, CDR2 SQIVND (reference sequence). Findings and limits, study-wide: Recipient CMV seropositivity and CMV reactivation strongly tracked TRB clonality.

The V call is TRBV19, the J call TRBJ2-7; D perhaps matches TRBD2 (5 bases). This TCR came from a girl aged 5-17 years in good health, CMV-negative, and a related stem cell transplant donor. Sequenced input: PBMCs. The CDR3 DNA reads as TGTGCCAGTAGTATAGAAGCGGAGGAGACCTACGAGCAGTACTTC. It is translated as CASSIEAEETYEQYF.